These T cell receptor beta chains were read from a single sample in a study of T cells after yellow fever vaccination. One entry per CDR3 protein results from TCRdb running MiXCR on the 5' RACE reads. The sample lists 150,000 to 200,000 distinct CDR3 sequences; approximately 6.2% were seen once. Sequencing used CD4+ T cells sorted from PBMCs, obtained on the day of the first yellow fever vaccination. The receptors come from a man aged 18 to 29 who received the YFV17D yellow fever vaccine. Each CDR3 is given with its conserved first and last residue. Fields, in order: CDR3 DNA, CDR3 protein, clone size, D gene, V gene, J gene. The D gene is left open where the match is weak. Expanded clones get a size class; other rows say once, few or many, or leave the size out.

TGTGCCACCGACAGGGTGAACACTGAAGCTTTCTTT	CATDRVNTEAFF	NA	TRBD1	TRBV7-2	TRBJ1-1
TGCAGCGCCACAGGCCGGTTCACAGATACGCAGTATTTT	CSATGRFTDTQYF	NA	NA	TRBV29-1	TRBJ2-3
TGTGCCAGCAAGCGTAATAGCGCGCAGTACTTC	CASKRNSAQYF	many	NA	TRBV6-5	TRBJ2-7
TGCGCCAGCAGCCCCGTCCAGGGCCTCCTTGGCGAGCAGTACTTC	CASSPVQGLLGEQYF	few	NA	TRBV4-3	TRBJ2-7
TGCAGTGCTCTGGGCCAGAAGAATCAGCCCCAGCATTTT	CSALGQKNQPQHF	many	NA	TRBV20-1	TRBJ1-5
TGTGCCAGCAGCCAAACTAGCGGGGGGGCGAGAGACATTCAGTACTTC	CASSQTSGGARDIQYF	few	TRBD2	TRBV28	TRBJ2-4
TGCGCCAGCAGCCAAGCGGCTAGCCTGGGCCAAGAGACCCAGTACTTC	CASSQAASLGQETQYF	NA	NA	TRBV4-1	TRBJ2-5
TGTGCCAGCTCACTAACCGGGACGGGGACTGGAAACACCATATATTTT	CASSLTGTGTGNTIYF	few	NA	TRBV18	TRBJ1-3
TGTGCCAGCAGTAAGACAGAAGGAGGTACGCAGTATTTT	CASSKTEGGTQYF	many	NA	TRBV12-3/TRBV12-4	TRBJ2-3
TGTGCCAGCAGTGAAGACAGGGTTAGAGAGACCCAGTACTTC	CASSEDRVRETQYF	few	NA	TRBV2	TRBJ2-5
TGTGCCAGCAGTTCGGACATAAGCTCTGGGGCCAACGTCCTGACTTTC	CASSSDISSGANVLTF	few	NA	TRBV12-3/TRBV12-4	TRBJ2-6
TGTGCCACCAGCAGAGATCCAACAGGGGGAGTTGAAAAACTGTTTTTT	CATSRDPTGGVEKLFF	many	TRBD1	TRBV15	TRBJ1-4
TGTGCCAGCAGCTTAGCGGTAGCGGGGAAGACCCAGTACTTC	CASSLAVAGKTQYF	few	TRBD2	TRBV7-6	TRBJ2-5
TGTGCCAGCGGTAGACAAGGGGGGGAGGAAGCTTTCTTT	CASGRQGGEEAFF	NA	NA	TRBV12-3/TRBV12-4	TRBJ1-1
TGTGCCAGCAGGGGACAGGGGTACGGCTACACCTTC	CASRGQGYGYTF	few	TRBD1	TRBV2	TRBJ1-2
TGTGCCAGCAGCCGTCCCGGGACAGGGCCCGCTGAAGCTTTCTTT	CASSRPGTGPAEAFF	many	TRBD1	TRBV7-9	TRBJ1-1
TGTGCCAGCAGCCCCGGTCGGGACAGAGCCTACACCTTC	CASSPGRDRAYTF	many	TRBD1	TRBV7-9	TRBJ1-2
TGTGCCAGCAGTGAAGCGTCCGGACAGATCTATGGCTACACCTTC	CASSEASGQIYGYTF	NA	NA	TRBV2	TRBJ1-2
TGTGCCACCAGCAGTCACTGGGATACGCAGTATTTT	CATSSHWDTQYF	NA	NA	TRBV15	TRBJ2-3
TGCGCCAGCAGCTTGGACGCCACAGATACGCAGTATTTT	CASSLDATDTQYF	many	NA	TRBV5-1	TRBJ2-3
TGTGCCAGCAGTTTAGGGTCGCTAGCCCATGAGCAGTTCTTC	CASSLGSLAHEQFF	few	NA	TRBV12-3/TRBV12-4	TRBJ2-1
TGCGCCAGCAGCTTGGAACCGACCGCTTATAACTATGGCTACACCTTC	CASSLEPTAYNYGYTF	NA	NA	TRBV5-1	TRBJ1-2
TGCGCCAGCAGCGCAAGCGGTCCACCTAACACCGGGGAGCTGTTTTTT	CASSASGPPNTGELFF	many	NA	TRBV5-1	TRBJ2-2
TGTGCCAGCAGCTGGGGACTAGCCTACACCGGGGAGCTGTTTTTT	CASSWGLAYTGELFF	few	TRBD2	TRBV7-2	TRBJ2-2
TGCGCCAGCAGCTTGTTCCTAGCGGGGGGCCAAGAGACCCAGTACTTC	CASSLFLAGGQETQYF	NA	TRBD2	TRBV5-1	TRBJ2-5
TGCGCCAGCAGCCGGGGACGGGAGTCCGAGAATGAAAAACTGTTTTTT	CASSRGRESENEKLFF	few	NA	TRBV4-1	TRBJ1-4
TGTGCCACCAGTGATCCCACTAGCGGGGGGGCCGAGAATGAGCAGTTCTTC	CATSDPTSGGAENEQFF	many	TRBD2	TRBV24-1	TRBJ2-1
TGTGCCAGCAGTTTAAGAATGACTAGCGGGGGGGATACAGATACGCAGTATTTT	CASSLRMTSGGDTDTQYF	NA	TRBD2	TRBV12-3/TRBV12-4	TRBJ2-3
TGTGCCAGCAGTCCCCGGGGCACAGCAACTAATGAAAAACTGTTTTTT	CASSPRGTATNEKLFF	few	NA	TRBV7-2	TRBJ1-4
TGTGCCAGCAGCCAAGATCGGGGTCTAACCTACGAGCAGTACTTC	CASSQDRGLTYEQYF	many	NA	TRBV4-2	TRBJ2-7